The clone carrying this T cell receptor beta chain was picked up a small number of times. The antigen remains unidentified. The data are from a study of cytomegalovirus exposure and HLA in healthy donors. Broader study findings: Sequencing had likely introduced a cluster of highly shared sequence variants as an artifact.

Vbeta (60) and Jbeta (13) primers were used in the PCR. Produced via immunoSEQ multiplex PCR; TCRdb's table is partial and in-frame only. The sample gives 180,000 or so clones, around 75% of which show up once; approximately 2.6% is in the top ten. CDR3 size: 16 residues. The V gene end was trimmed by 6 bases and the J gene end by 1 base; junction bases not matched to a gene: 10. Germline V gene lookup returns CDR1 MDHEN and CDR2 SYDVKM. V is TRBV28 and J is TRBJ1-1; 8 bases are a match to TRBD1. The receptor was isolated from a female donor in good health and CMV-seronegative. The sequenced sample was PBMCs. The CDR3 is CASRPTGGYWNTEAFF. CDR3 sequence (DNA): TGTGCCAGCAGGCCTACAGGGGGGTATTGGAACACTGAAGCTTTCTTT.